The T cell receptor (beta chain) under discussion was sequenced for a study of technical replicates of blood from a few donors. The CDR3 sequence is 12 residues long. V was cut by 6 bases and J by 15 bases, with 15 bases left in between. This clone has a handful of counts. Profiled with immunoSEQ multiplex PCR; TCRdb holds only in-frame clones, not every one. The sample has 40,000 to 60,000 clones, roughly 90% seen once. The sequence was obtained from a human donor in good health. Some clones in this sample may be carry-over from other donors' samples. The sample was PBMCs. The V and J genes are TRBV6-7 and TRBJ1-6; D may be TRBD1 (6 bases). Being an ORF, TRBV6-7 has a function that is uncertain. The CDR3 DNA reads as TGTGCCAGCAGCAATAAACTCAGGGGCCTCCACTTT. It specifies CASSNKLRGLHF.